The 31 T cell receptor beta chains listed next were all sequenced from one sample in a study of blood T cell repertoires in COVID-19. Method: immunoSEQ multiplex PCR; TCRdb's copy keeps in-frame clones and lacks some. The data hold over 400,000 clones, with 80% to 90% observed a single time. Source material: peripheral blood. These receptors all come from a human donor in a cohort sampled during active COVID-19.

V usage is TRBV28 and J usage is TRBJ2-5, with 11 bases aligning to TRBD2. This CDR3 is 16 amino acids long. V was clipped by 6 bases and J by 2 bases; unmatched bases: 8. Germline loops: CDR1 MDHEN, CDR2 SYDVKM. The CDR3 sequence: CASRPTGLAVQETQYF. CDR3 coding DNA: TGTGCCAGCAGACCTACGGGACTAGCGGTTCAAGAGACCCAGTACTTC.

This rearrangement joins TRBV6-1 to TRBJ2-7; no firm D call. Trimming pared 3 bases from V and 9 bases from J, leaving 9 bases between. The CDR3 length is 11 residues. Germline V CDR1 and CDR2: MNHNS, SASEGT. The CDR3 protein is CASSESRGQYF. CDR3 sequence (DNA): TGTGCCAGCAGTGAGTCCCGCGGGCAGTACTTC.

In the case of this clone: At the DNA level, this CDR3 is encoded by other sequences in the same sample as well. The chain carries TRBV27 and TRBJ1-5, with TRBD1 matching over 8 bases. The CDR3 runs to 15 residues. CDR1 and CDR2 (germline): MNHEY, SMNVEV (reference sequence). Trimming removed 3 bases from V and 2 bases from J; junction bases left unmatched: 3. CDR3 sequence reads: CASSLQGAGNQPQHF. DNA of the CDR3: TGTGCCAGCAGTTTGCAGGGGGCAGGCAATCAGCCCCAGCATTTT.

The chain has TRBV7-2 and TRBJ1-3, with D unresolved. There are 15 residues in the CDR3. Germline values: CDR1 SGHTA, CDR2 FQGNSA. Trimming removed 0 bases at V and 11 bases at J, with 17 bases between. The CDR3 bases are TGTGCCAGCAGCTTAGCACTCACAGTAGGTCTGCCCATATATTTT. It codes for CASSLALTVGLPIYF.

The gene calls are TRBV7-2 and TRBJ2-5; TRBD2 agrees at 8 bases. Looked up from germline, CDR1 is SGHTA and CDR2 is FQGNSA. V lost 4 bases to trimming and J lost 5 bases; unmatched junction nucleotides: 15. CDR3 length: 17 residues. The CDR3 nucleotides read TGTGCCAGCAGCTCCATACGGGGGGGCGGGCACGCCGAGACCCAGTACTTC. Protein: CASSSIRGGGHAETQYF.

The rearrangement joins TRBV19 to TRBJ2-1; weak D call: TRBD1 (6 bases). V was trimmed by 1 base and J by 0 bases, leaving 7 bases between them. The CDR3 totals 15 residues. Germline assignment: CDR1 LNHDA and CDR2 SQIVND (reference sequence). CDR3 sequence: CASSIVTGSYNEQFF. The CDR3 DNA sequence: TGTGCCAGTAGTATAGTGACAGGCTCCTACAATGAGCAGTTCTTC.

This clone was recorded a few times. The gene calls are TRBV10-1 and TRBJ1-3, with 7 bases matching TRBD1. Germline V CDR1 and CDR2: WNHNN, SYGVQD (reference sequence). The CDR3 sequence is 15 residues long. V lost 0 bases and J lost 2; bases outside the gene matches: 1. The CDR3 sequence is CASSESTGAGNTIYF. As DNA, the CDR3 is TGCGCCAGCAGTGAGTCCACAGGGGCTGGAAACACCATATATTTT.

The chain recombines TRBV9 with TRBJ1-2, with D unresolved. The CDR3 is 15 amino acids. From germline, CDR1 is SGDLS and CDR2 YYNGEE. Trimming removed 0 bases from V and 7 bases from J, with 16 bases in between. CDR3 loop: CASSVEPEGLLGYTF. CDR3 DNA: TGTGCCAGCAGCGTAGAGCCAGAGGGCCTCCTTGGCTACACCTTC.

The V and J genes are TRBV23-1 and TRBJ2-1, with TRBD1 as a possible D gene (6 bases). TRBV23-1 is designated an ORF whose function remains uncertain. The CDR3 sequence is 16 residues long. Trimming took off 7 bases at V and 6 bases at J, with 22 bases between the two ends. Here the CDR3 DNA reads TGCGCCAGCAACGGACATTGGCCTGAGGGGGTCAATGAGCAGTTCTTC. Encoded protein: CASNGHWPEGVNEQFF.

The chain carries TRBV4-3 and TRBJ1-6, with D unresolved. Germline CDR1 LGHNA, CDR2 YSLEER. Trimming pared 4 bases from V and 0 bases from J, leaving 7 bases between. CDR3 length: 15 residues. CDR3 DNA: TGCGCCAGCAGCCTTCGGAGCTCCTATAATTCACCCCTCCACTTT. It yields the protein CASSLRSSYNSPLHF.

The J gene is TRBJ2-2, the V gene TRBV30, with a tentative D call TRBD2 (5 bases). V was shortened by 3 bases and J by 4 bases, with 18 bases between the two germline ends. This CDR3 comprises 16 residues. In germline, CDR1 is GTSNPN, CDR2 SVGIG (reference sequence). CDR3 sequence: CAWSVTGNPGTGELFF. The CDR3 nucleotides read TGTGCCTGGAGCGTAACGGGAAACCCTGGCACCGGGGAGCTGTTTTTT. Full variable domain (rest looked up from reference TRBV30 and TRBJ2-2): SQTIHQWPATLVQPVGSPLSLECTVEGTSNPNLYWYRQAAGRGLQLLFYSVGIGQISSEVPQNLSASRPQDRQFILSSKKLLLSDSGFYLCAWSVTGNPGTGELFFGEGSRLTVL.

The chain is built from TRBV25-1 and TRBJ2-3, with a possible D match to TRBD1 (6 bases). V was clipped by 4 bases and J by 0 bases, with 11 bases between them. The CDR3 totals 15 residues. Germline V CDR1 and CDR2: MGHDK, SYGVNS. In nucleotides, the CDR3 is TGTGCCAGCAGTGTACAGGGCCCTAGCACAGATACGCAGTATTTT. Its protein product is CASSVQGPSTDTQYF.

This clone was observed a single time. This chain links TRBV11-2 with TRBJ1-6; tentatively, D is TRBD1 (5 bases). The V gene's germline CDR1 is SGHAT and CDR2 FQNNGV. The ends were cut back, 2 bases at V and 6 bases at J, with 8 bases in the middle. The CDR3 contains 14 residues. This chain's CDR3 is CASSLWGRNSPLHF. DNA for the CDR3: TGTGCCAGCAGCTTATGGGGCCGTAATTCACCCCTCCACTTT.

The chain couples TRBV6-5 to TRBJ2-5; the match to TRBD1 covers 8 bases. Germline CDR1 and CDR2: MNHEY and SVGAGI. The CDR3 is 15 residues long. V lost 6 bases to trimming and J lost 6 bases; unmatched junction nucleotides: 12. Here the CDR3 reads CASRPTLDRGKTQYF. The CDR3 coding sequence is TGTGCCAGCAGACCCACGCTTGACAGGGGAAAGACCCAGTACTTC.

The chain combines TRBV4-3 with TRBJ1-2; the match to TRBD1 covers 7 bases. The CDR3 consists of 14 residues. Germline CDR1 is LGHNA and CDR2 is YSLEER. Trimming at V came to 1 base and at J to 5 bases, leaving 4 bases not matched to a gene. The CDR3 region is CASSQGTGDYGYTF. The DNA of the CDR3 is TGCGCCAGCAGCCAAGGTACAGGGGATTATGGCTACACCTTC.

The chain recombines TRBV3-1 (or the pseudogene TRBV3-2) with TRBJ1-1, with D tentatively TRBD1 (6 bases). Looked up from germline, CDR1 is LGHDT and CDR2 is YNNKEL (reference sequence). The V end lost 5 bases, the J end lost 4 bases, and 11 bases lay between the germline ends. There are 13 residues in the CDR3. The CDR3 region is CASSSEGVTEAFF. CDR3 DNA sequence: TGTGCCAGCAGCTCCGAGGGGGTCACTGAAGCTTTCTTT.

This clone was counted a few times. CDR3: CASSLADPGQTKPQHF. The CDR3 nucleotides are TGTGCCAGCAGTTTAGCAGACCCGGGACAGACGAAGCCCCAGCATTTT. V gene TRBV27 combines with J gene TRBJ1-5; 7 bases line up with TRBD1. The ends lost 2 bases at V and 8 bases at J; junction bases unmatched: 12. This CDR3 comprises 16 residues. Germline values: CDR1 MNHEY, CDR2 SMNVEV (reference sequence).

J is TRBJ1-3 and V is TRBV9; D not resolved. Germline loops: CDR1 SGDLS, CDR2 YYNGEE. With 4 bases removed from V and 0 bases from J, the gap between germline ends came to 14 bases. The CDR3 runs 16 residues. CDR3 nucleotides: TGTGCCAGCAGCCCCCAGGCAGCGGACTCTGGAAACACCATATATTTT. The encoded protein is CASSPQAADSGNTIYF.

V is TRBV19 and J is TRBJ1-1; D uncertain. In germline, CDR1 is LNHDA, CDR2 SQIVND (reference sequence). V lost 9 bases and J 3 bases, leaving 8 bases between the germline ends. The CDR3 runs to 11 residues. The CDR3 region has the DNA TGTGCCAGAATACGGGACACTGAAGCTTTCTTT. This codes for CARIRDTEAFF.

This clone was detected only a few times. The chain has TRBV19 and TRBJ2-3; 7 bases map to TRBD2. This CDR3 has 15 amino acids. Germline lookup yields CDR1 LNHDA and CDR2 SQIVND (reference sequence). The junction had 5 bases not matched to a gene; V was cut back by 3 bases and J by 2 bases. CDR3 residues: CASSMGGVTTDTQYF. The CDR3 DNA is TGTGCCAGTAGTATGGGGGGGGTTACCACAGATACGCAGTATTTT.

The rearrangement links TRBV5-1 to TRBJ2-2; 10 nucleotides agree with TRBD2. CDR3 size: 16 residues. Germline assignment: CDR1 SGHRS and CDR2 YFSETQ. The J segment lost 6 bases and the V segment lost 3 bases, leaving 8 bases of the junction unmatched. CDR3 sequence reads: CASSYSGRALPGELFF. The DNA of the CDR3 is TGCGCCAGCAGCTACAGCGGGAGGGCCCTCCCCGGGGAGCTGTTTTTT. Using reference TRBV5-1 and TRBJ2-2 for the parts outside the CDR3, the full variable domain is KAGVTQTPRYLIKTRGQQVTLSCSPISGHRSVSWYQQTPGQGLQFLFEYFSETQRNKGNFPGRFSGRQFSNSRSEMNVSTLELGDSALYLCASSYSGRALPGELFFGEGSRLTVL.

The chain is built from TRBV7-6 and TRBJ2-2; the match to TRBD2 covers 7 bases. The CDR3 loop spans 14 amino acids. Germline V gene lookup returns CDR1 SGHVS and CDR2 FNYEAQ. With 3 bases clipped from V and 4 bases from J, the junction kept 2 bases outside the gene matches. CDR3 sequence: CASSLLAVTGELFF. The CDR3 region has the DNA TGTGCCAGCAGCTTGCTAGCGGTCACCGGGGAGCTGTTTTTT.

The chain is built from TRBV7-2 and TRBJ1-2; D is unclear. V was trimmed by 5 bases and J by 7 bases, leaving 17 bases between them. Germline assignment: CDR1 SGHTA and CDR2 FQGNSA. This CDR3 is 14 amino acids long. The DNA of the CDR3 is TGTGCCAGCAGCCACGATGCGACGGGTACTGGCTACACCTTC. This encodes CASSHDATGTGYTF. The entire variable domain, with the rest obtained from reference TRBV7-2 and TRBJ1-2, is as follows: GAGVSQSPSNKVTEKGKDVELRCDPISGHTALYWYRQSLGQGLEFLIYFQGNSAPDKSGLPSDRFSAERTGGSVSTLTIQRTQQEDSAVYLCASSHDATGTGYTFGSGTRLTVV.

This sequence joins TRBV19 and TRBJ1-5; D is perhaps TRBD1 (6 bases). The length of the CDR3 is 13 residues. The germline gives CDR1 LNHDA, CDR2 SQIVND (reference sequence). Between the trimmed V and J ends, which lost 8 bases and 1 base, there was a span of 9 bases. The DNA for the CDR3 is TGTGCCAGTGCTGGACAGAGCAATCAGCCCCAGCATTTT. Translated: CASAGQSNQPQHF.

The genes are TRBV4-1 and TRBJ1-1; 9 nucleotides align to TRBD1. The CDR3 covers 15 residues. V shed 4 bases, J shed 5 bases, and the junction held 8 bases outside the gene matches. Germline V gene data show CDR1 as MGHRA and CDR2 as YSYEKL. CDR3 residues: CASSPTGGQRTEAFF. The CDR3, as DNA: TGCGCCAGCAGCCCTACAGGGGGCCAGCGGACTGAAGCTTTCTTT.

This rearrangement joins TRBV5-4 to TRBJ1-2; D gene uncertain. The CDR3 covers 14 residues. V lost 3 bases to trimming and J lost 7 bases, with 16 bases between them. The germline V gene has CDR1 SGHNT and CDR2 YYREEE (reference sequence). CDR3 DNA: TGTGCCAGCAGCTCCGGAGCCCATCAATCTGGCTACACCTTC. Translating gives CASSSGAHQSGYTF.

The chain combines TRBV12-3 or TRBV12-4 with TRBJ1-3; D unclear. Trimming stripped 3 bases from V and 1 base from J, with 4 bases between. CDR3 length: 13 residues. CDR3 residues: CASSFSSGNTIYF. Here the CDR3 DNA reads TGTGCCAGCAGTTTTAGTTCTGGAAACACCATATATTTT.

The chain has TRBV7-8 and TRBJ2-2; D unresolved. The CDR3 contains 15 residues. The germline V gene has CDR1 SGHVS and CDR2 FQNEAQ. V was trimmed by 5 bases and J by 1 base, leaving 11 bases between them. CDR3 sequence: CASSPNGVNTGELFF. The CDR3 nucleotides read TGTGCCAGCAGCCCCAATGGAGTGAACACCGGGGAGCTGTTTTTT.

The chain couples TRBV28 to TRBJ1-2, with TRBD1 matching over 12 bases. Germline-derived CDR1 and CDR2 are MDHEN and SYDVKM. The CDR3 contains 15 residues. Trimming cost V 8 bases and J 4 bases; bases outside gene matches: 8. CDR3: CASRRGTGGSYGYTF. As DNA, the CDR3 is TGTGCCAGCCGCCGTGGGACAGGGGGCTCCTATGGCTACACCTTC.

The genes are TRBV9 and TRBJ2-5; D possibly corresponds to TRBD1 (6 bases). The V and J ends lost 3 bases and 1 base respectively, with 10 bases between them. Looked up from germline, CDR1 is SGDLS and CDR2 is YYNGEE. The CDR3 consists of 14 residues. The CDR3 loop is CASSANRVQETQYF. The CDR3 DNA follows: TGTGCCAGCAGCGCGAACAGGGTCCAAGAGACCCAGTACTTC.

This clone was seen a single time. V is TRBV3-1 (or the pseudogene TRBV3-2) and J is TRBJ2-7; D possibly corresponds to TRBD2 (6 bases). This CDR3 is 15 amino acids long. Trimming removed 1 base from V and 4 bases from J, with 14 bases in between. The V gene's germline CDR1 is LGHDT and CDR2 YNNKEL (reference sequence). CDR3 nucleotides: TGTGCCAGCAGCCAAGGTCGGGCTAGCGTATACGAGCAGTACTTC. Encoded protein: CASSQGRASVYEQYF.